The table lists the clone carrying this TCR beta chain with a few counts. Antigen: not known. This sample is part of a study of blood T cells in healthy people across ages. Study-wide points: Unsorted PBMCs blocked a conclusive comparison of naive and antigen-experienced cells.

Alongside a J-beta primer mix, a sample-barcoded 5' primer served in a second PCR lasting about 7 to 12 cycles. Every individual sample yielded 2.5 million or more paired-end reads (each containing CDR3). MiXCR, applied by TCRdb to the 5' RACE reads, yields one record per CDR3 protein. The profile shows around 900,000 distinct CDR3 sequences, approximately 50% of them singletons. This CDR3 has 15 amino acids. The V end lost 3 bases, the J end lost 0 bases, and 12 bases lay between the germline ends. Germline assignment: CDR1 MGHDK and CDR2 SYGVNS. Sequenced input: blood. The sequence was obtained from a woman aged 60-70 years in good health. The chain has TRBV25-1 and TRBJ2-7, with D possibly matching TRBD2 (5 bases). The CDR3 is CASSERGSGSYEQYF. CDR3 nucleotide sequence: TGTGCCAGCAGTGAGAGAGGGAGTGGCTCCTACGAGCAGTACTTC.